This T cell receptor beta chain was captured by sequencing in a study of T cells expressing NK-cell markers. Study details: Most of the eight sequenced donors tested HCMV-seropositive; one tested seronegative. Study-wide results and limits: NKG2C+ dominant clonotypes from 5 to 7 donors made up about 1.0-7.5% of CD8+ T cells.

In regard to this clonotype: Antigen unknown.

Germline V gives CDR1 SGHAT, CDR2 FQNNGV. The CDR3 has 20 residues. Generation of TCR beta cDNA was performed by 5'RACE template switching incorporating UMIs. TCRdb re-called the 5' RACE reads and gives one entry per CDR3 protein, without DNA. In total, the table holds over 250,000 distinct CDR3 sequences. V is TRBV11-2 and J is TRBJ2-3; TCRdb's D call, TRBD2, is unchecked because there is no DNA. This clonotype was sampled from a woman aged 18 to 75 in good health. Sequencing was carried out using blood T cells: a sorted CD56 or NKG2C T cell subset, CD4+ or CD8+ T cells, or bulk PBMC T cells (not recorded which). The CDR3 region is CASSLVASGRAGSSTDTQYF.